This entry lists 31 T cell receptor beta chains sequenced from one sample in a study of blood T cell repertoires in COVID-19. Repertoires were generated with immunoSEQ multiplex PCR, while TCRdb's copy carries only in-frame clones and drops some. The sample includes some 180,000 clones, 75% to 85% seen only once; the top ten take roughly an eighth. The sample comprised peripheral blood. These receptors were taken from a human donor in a cohort sampled during active COVID-19.

The chain has TRBV5-8 and TRBJ2-7; 12 positions match TRBD2. The CDR3 runs to 16 residues. J was trimmed by 5 bases and V by 3 bases; bases with no gene match: 9. Germline CDR1 SGHTS, CDR2 YDEGEE. As DNA, the CDR3 is TGTGCCAGCAGCTCCTACGAGACTAGCGGGAGCCACGAGCAGTACTTC. Translation gives CASSSYETSGSHEQYF. The variable domain in full, completed from reference TRBV5-8 and TRBJ2-7, reads EAGVTQSPTHLIKTRGQQATLRCSPISGHTSVYWYQQALGLGLQFLLWYDEGEERNRGNFPPRFSGRQFPNYSSELNVNALELEDSALYLCASSSYETSGSHEQYFGPGTRLTVT.

This clone was observed a single time. V gene TRBV9 combines with J gene TRBJ2-1; TRBD2 might be the D (7 bases). The CDR3 is made up of 16 amino acids. Trimming pared 4 bases from V and 0 bases from J, leaving 14 bases between. Germline V gene lookup returns CDR1 SGDLS and CDR2 YYNGEE. For the CDR3, the DNA is TGTGCCAGCAGCCCGGAGGGGGGGAGCTCCTACAATGAGCAGTTCTTC. The encoded protein is CASSPEGGSSYNEQFF.

V gene TRBV6-2 or TRBV6-3 combines with J gene TRBJ2-7; 7 bases are a match to TRBD1. From germline, CDR1 is MNHEY and CDR2 SVGEGT. Unmatched junction bases numbered 11, after V lost 6 bases and J lost 6 bases. The CDR3 is 14 residues long. CDR3 region: CASSFLPQGSEQYF. CDR3 nucleotides: TGTGCCAGCAGCTTCCTTCCACAGGGGAGCGAGCAGTACTTC.

J is TRBJ1-3 and V is TRBV27; TRBD1 matches 12 bases. The CDR3 runs to 20 residues. Trimming removed 8 bases from V and 4 bases from J; junction bases left unmatched: 21. Germline CDR1 is MNHEY and CDR2 is SMNVEV (reference sequence). CDR3 sequence: CASSRKEGTGGSVYGNTIYF. The CDR3, as DNA: TGTGCCAGCTCCAGGAAGGAGGGGACAGGGGGCAGCGTGTACGGAAACACCATATATTTT.

This chain links TRBV18 with TRBJ1-1; D remains ambiguous. The CDR3 is 14 residues long. Germline V lookup: CDR1 KGHSH, CDR2 LQKENI. V dropped 5 bases and J dropped 1 base, with 11 bases sitting between them. This CDR3 reads CASSGRAGNTEAFF. CDR3 DNA sequence: TGTGCCAGCTCAGGACGAGCGGGGAACACTGAAGCTTTCTTT.

This clone was seen ten or more times. Other DNA sequences within the sample encode an identical CDR3. This CDR3 reads CASSSPSGGNTEAFF. The CDR3 DNA follows: TGTGCCAGCAGTTCCCCATCGGGGGGAAACACTGAAGCTTTCTTT. The chain carries TRBV28 and TRBJ1-1; possible D gene TRBD1, 5 bases. Deletions cut 4 bases from V and 2 bases from J, with 14 bases between. The CDR3 is 15 residues long. Germline assignment: CDR1 MDHEN and CDR2 SYDVKM.

The sample holds a few counts of this clone. The chain combines TRBV4-1 with TRBJ2-1; 12 nucleotides match TRBD2. The CDR3 has 16 residues. Germline loops: CDR1 MGHRA, CDR2 YSYEKL. V shed 4 bases, J shed 6 bases, and the junction held 7 bases outside the gene matches. This CDR3 is CASSRTTSGSRNEQFF. CDR3 DNA sequence: TGCGCCAGCAGCCGCACGACTAGCGGGAGCCGCAATGAGCAGTTCTTC.

This sequence joins TRBV28 and TRBJ2-7, with D perhaps TRBD1 (6 bases). V shed 3 bases and J shed 3 bases, with 15 bases lying between them. The CDR3 extends over 15 amino acids. Germline CDR1 reads MDHEN; CDR2 reads SYDVKM. The CDR3 bases are TGTGCCAGCAGTTTCGACAGGACCCCTTACTACGAGCAGTACTTC. This gives the protein CASSFDRTPYYEQYF.

This rearrangement joins TRBV7-9 to TRBJ2-5; 7 nucleotides agree with TRBD2. Germline CDR1 and CDR2: SEHNR and FQNEAQ (reference sequence). CDR3 size: 16 residues. The junction had 10 bases not matched to a gene; V was cut back by 5 bases and J by 1 base. The CDR3 sequence is CASSPRVAGFQETQYF. The CDR3 region has the DNA TGTGCCAGCAGCCCCCGGGTAGCGGGCTTCCAAGAGACCCAGTACTTC.

The V gene is TRBV7-2, the J gene TRBJ2-2; 8 bases fit TRBD1. From germline, CDR1 is SGHTA and CDR2 FQGNSA. This CDR3 is built from 17 residues. The ends lost 1 base at V and 6 bases at J; junction bases unmatched: 10. The CDR3 bases are TGTGCCAGCAGCTTAGTGCAGGGGGCGTTGGGGGCCGGGGAGCTGTTTTTT. Translated, it gives CASSLVQGALGAGELFF.

The V and J genes are TRBV10-3 and TRBJ2-1; 15 bases align to TRBD2. CDR3 length equals 14 residues. The V segment lost 9 bases and the J segment 4 bases; nucleotides outside the gene matches: 1. CDR1 ENHRY and CDR2 SYGVKD come from the germline V gene. The CDR3 sequence is CAIGLAGGYNEQFF. In DNA, the CDR3 is TGTGCCATAGGACTAGCGGGAGGGTACAATGAGCAGTTCTTC.

This clone has just one count. This sequence joins TRBV4-1 and TRBJ2-3; 16 positions match TRBD2. The CDR3 loop spans 20 amino acids. Germline V CDR1 and CDR2: MGHRA, YSYEKL. The V segment lost 3 bases and the J segment 3 bases; nucleotides outside the gene matches: 12. In DNA form, the CDR3 reads TGCGCCAGCAGCCATCCGGGACTAGCGGGAGGGGGTTCTTTTACAGATACGCAGTATTTT. Its translation: CASSHPGLAGGGSFTDTQYF.

The genes are TRBV5-1 and TRBJ2-7; the match to TRBD2 covers 8 bases. The CDR3 spans 15 residues. Germline V lookup: CDR1 SGHRS, CDR2 YFSETQ. V was clipped by 4 bases and J by 3 bases; unmatched bases: 9. This CDR3 reads CASSVRSGTHYEQYF. CDR3 in DNA: TGCGCCAGCAGCGTCCGTAGCGGGACCCACTACGAGCAGTACTTC.

V usage is TRBV7-9 and J usage is TRBJ1-4; possible D gene TRBD1, 6 bases. CDR1 and CDR2 from the germline V gene are SEHNR and FQNEAQ (reference sequence). Trimming cost V 5 bases and J 7 bases, with 14 bases left between them. The CDR3 is 14 residues long. The CDR3 region is CASSPTGRGEKLFF. Written as DNA, the CDR3 is TGTGCCAGCAGCCCGACAGGCAGGGGTGAAAAACTGTTTTTT.

The chain carries TRBV28 and TRBJ2-7; maybe TRBD1 (6 bases). The CDR3 has 14 amino acids. V was shortened by 3 bases and J by 5 bases, with 14 bases between the two germline ends. CDR1 is MDHEN, CDR2 SYDVKM, per germline. The CDR3 is CASSLTGTGNEQYF. In nucleotides, the CDR3 is TGTGCCAGCAGTTTGACAGGAACGGGGAACGAGCAGTACTTC.

The CDR3 region is CASSRTSGLSYEQYF. The CDR3 coding sequence is TGTGCCAGCAGCCGGACTAGCGGACTCTCCTACGAGCAGTACTTC. The chain is built from TRBV28 and TRBJ2-7; TRBD2 agrees at 10 bases. Losses at the gene ends were 6 bases for V and 0 bases for J; bases not matched to a gene: 5. Germline assignment: CDR1 MDHEN and CDR2 SYDVKM. The CDR3 is made up of 15 amino acids.

V and J are TRBV7-9 and TRBJ2-7; D is unresolved. The CDR3 covers 13 residues. V was cut by 2 bases and J by 0 bases, with 5 bases left in between. CDR1 SEHNR and CDR2 FQNEAQ come from the germline V gene (reference sequence). CDR3 nucleotides: TGTGCCAGCAGCTTATTTCTCTCCTACGAGCAGTACTTC. This encodes CASSLFLSYEQYF.

This chain joins TRBV5-1 and TRBJ2-7, with 9 bases fitting TRBD1. The junction had 5 bases not matched to a gene; V was cut back by 0 bases and J by 1 base. The CDR3 has 16 amino acids. Germline-derived CDR1 and CDR2 are SGHRS and YFSETQ. The CDR3 protein is CASSLGDRVLSYEQYF. CDR3 in DNA: TGCGCCAGCAGCTTGGGGGACAGGGTGTTGTCCTACGAGCAGTACTTC. The full variable domain, in which reference TRBV5-1 and TRBJ2-7 provide the parts outside the CDR3, is KAGVTQTPRYLIKTRGQQVTLSCSPISGHRSVSWYQQTPGQGLQFLFEYFSETQRNKGNFPGRFSGRQFSNSRSEMNVSTLELGDSALYLCASSLGDRVLSYEQYFGPGTRLTVT.

The chain has TRBV6-5 and TRBJ2-7, with 8 nucleotides matching TRBD2. The germline V gene encodes CDR1 MNHEY and CDR2 SVGAGI. Germline trimming cut 3 bases from V and 6 bases from J; bases unmatched to any gene: 13. The CDR3 consists of 16 residues. The CDR3 DNA is TGTGCCAGCAGTTATAGGATTAACGGGAGGGCCTCCGAGCAGTACTTC. It translates to CASSYRINGRASEQYF.

DNA for the CDR3: TGCGCCAGCAGCTTTCCCGGGGACTACGAGCAGTACTTC. This translates into CASSFPGDYEQYF. The J gene is TRBJ2-7, the V gene TRBV5-1; possibly TRBD2 for D (5 bases). Germline CDR1 SGHRS, CDR2 YFSETQ. The CDR3 covers 13 residues. The V gene lost 2 bases and the J gene lost 3 bases, with 9 bases spanning the gap.

This chain connects TRBV19 to TRBJ2-7, with D possibly TRBD1 on 5 matching bases. This CDR3 has 14 residues. From germline, CDR1 is LNHDA and CDR2 SQIVND (reference sequence). V was clipped by 0 bases and J by 5 bases, with 11 bases between them. The CDR3 DNA reads as TGTGCCAGTAGTATAGAGTTAGGACACCACGAGCAGTACTTC. It is translated as CASSIELGHHEQYF.

The V call is TRBV7-2, the J call TRBJ2-1; 7 nucleotides align to TRBD2. The CDR3 is 16 amino acids. The germline gives CDR1 SGHTA, CDR2 FQGNSA. After removal of 3 bases from V and 5 bases from J, the junction contained 10 bases not matched to a gene. The CDR3 coding sequence is TGTGCCAGCAGCTTCTCCCCCCTAGCGGAGAACAATGAGCAGTTCTTC. It encodes CASSFSPLAENNEQFF.

The CDR3: CAWSRDRTNYGYTF. Written as DNA, the CDR3 is TGTGCCTGGAGTAGGGACAGGACTAACTATGGCTACACCTTC. J is TRBJ1-2 and V is TRBV30, with TRBD1 matching over 8 bases. The length of the CDR3 is 14 residues. Germline values: CDR1 GTSNPN, CDR2 SVGIG (reference sequence). Trimming at V came to 2 bases and at J to 0 bases, leaving 2 bases not matched to a gene.

This rearrangement joins TRBV5-6 to TRBJ1-4; D gene uncertain. Germline V gene sequence: CDR1 SGHDT, CDR2 YYEEEE. The CDR3 has 14 amino acids. The germline V and J ends were trimmed by 3 bases and 0 bases, with 6 bases remaining between them. The CDR3: CASSYKSTNEKLFF. CDR3 nucleotides: TGTGCCAGCAGCTACAAGTCAACTAATGAAAAACTGTTTTTT. Combining the CDR3 with reference TRBV5-6 and TRBJ1-4 gives the whole variable domain DAGVTQSPTHLIKTRGQQVTLRCSPKSGHDTVSWYQQALGQGPQFIFQYYEEEERQRGNFPDRFSGHQFPNYSSELNVNALLLGDSALYLCASSYKSTNEKLFFGSGTQLSVL.

The gene calls are TRBV5-4 and TRBJ2-7; 8 bases match TRBD2. Germline V CDR1 and CDR2: SGHNT, YYREEE (reference sequence). The CDR3 sequence is 15 residues long. After removal of 0 bases from V and 3 bases from J, the junction contained 5 bases not matched to a gene. CDR3 bases: TGTGCCAGCAGCTTGGCCGGGCTAGCGGGCTACGAGCAGTACTTC. It translates to CASSLAGLAGYEQYF.

This clone has a handful of counts. For the CDR3, the DNA is TGTGCCAGCTCACAGGGGGTCGAGCAGTACTTC. This codes for CASSQGVEQYF. The chain carries TRBV18 and TRBJ2-7; maybe TRBD1 (6 bases). The V end was cut by 4 bases, the J end by 6 bases, with 7 bases between. The CDR3 sequence is 11 residues long. Germline V gene lookup returns CDR1 KGHSH and CDR2 LQKENI.

Only a few counts were recorded for this clone. The gene calls are TRBV7-8 and TRBJ2-1, with no clear D. V lost 0 bases and J 4 bases, leaving 7 bases between the germline ends. Looked up from germline, CDR1 is SGHVS and CDR2 is FQNEAQ. The CDR3 sequence is 14 residues long. The CDR3 sequence is CASSLAGRYNEQFF. CDR3 bases: TGTGCCAGCAGCTTAGCCGGCAGGTACAATGAGCAGTTCTTC.

CDR3 nucleotide sequence: TGTGCCAGCAGTCGGCCGGAGAGCTCTGGAAACACCATATATTTT. This codes for CASSRPESSGNTIYF. The chain employs TRBV28 and TRBJ1-3; no firm D call. Per germline, CDR1 MDHEN and CDR2 SYDVKM. The CDR3 consists of 15 residues. V lost 5 bases and J lost 0, with 11 bases in between.

The genes are TRBV5-1 and TRBJ2-1, with 7 bases fitting TRBD1. V lost 2 bases and J lost 8; bases outside the gene matches: 4. The CDR3 totals 13 residues. CDR1 is SGHRS, CDR2 YFSETQ, per germline. Written as DNA, the CDR3 is TGCGCCAGCAGCTTCGGACAGGTCGATGAGCAGTTCTTC. Translated, it gives CASSFGQVDEQFF.

J is TRBJ2-7 and V is TRBV7-9; weak D call: TRBD1 (6 bases). CDR3 length: 16 residues. The germline gives CDR1 SEHNR, CDR2 FQNEAQ (reference sequence). The V gene lost 4 bases and the J gene lost 0 bases, with 16 bases spanning the gap. CDR3 residues: CASSSPTGSLSYEQYF. The DNA for the CDR3 is TGTGCCAGCAGCTCCCCCACAGGGTCCCTCTCCTACGAGCAGTACTTC.

V and J are TRBV5-1 and TRBJ2-7, with D perhaps TRBD2 (6 bases). CDR3 length: 14 amino acids. V gave up 4 bases and J gave up 5 bases, with 16 bases separating them. CDR1 is SGHRS and CDR2 is YFSETQ in the germline V gene. The CDR3 spells CASSPTGSHNEQYF. Written as DNA, the CDR3 is TGCGCCAGCAGCCCAACCGGGAGCCACAACGAGCAGTACTTC. The full variable domain, its missing parts supplied by reference TRBV5-1 and TRBJ2-7, is KAGVTQTPRYLIKTRGQQVTLSCSPISGHRSVSWYQQTPGQGLQFLFEYFSETQRNKGNFPGRFSGRQFSNSRSEMNVSTLELGDSALYLCASSPTGSHNEQYFGPGTRLTVT.